This is a list of T cell receptor beta chains from one sample in a study of blood T cell repertoires in COVID-19. This table comes from immunoSEQ multiplex PCR, and its TCRdb copy is limited to in-frame clones, with some not included. The sample shows 78,000 or so clones, about 87% of them seen only once. The sequenced sample consisted of peripheral blood. These receptor sequences come from a woman aged 45 to 65 with acute or convalescent COVID-19. Each CDR3 is given without its conserved first and last residue. Fields, in order: V gene, J gene, clone size, D gene, CDR3 protein. D genes are given only for firm matches. Part of the rows lack a size; the others show once, few, many or a class for expanded clones.

V gene: TRBV9
J gene: TRBJ1-6
clone size: -
D gene: -
CDR3 protein: ASSVDRGLRDNSPLH

V gene: TRBV4-3
J gene: TRBJ1-3
clone size: -
D gene: -
CDR3 protein: ASSQDLGSGNTIY

V gene: TRBV5-1
J gene: TRBJ2-7
clone size: -
D gene: -
CDR3 protein: ASSLGPKSYEQY

V gene: TRBV28
J gene: TRBJ2-1
clone size: -
D gene: TRBD2
CDR3 protein: ASSSSRPGRGYYNEQF

V gene: TRBV27
J gene: TRBJ2-2
clone size: -
D gene: -
CDR3 protein: ASSISSERRSTGELF

V gene: TRBV18
J gene: TRBJ1-2
clone size: -
D gene: -
CDR3 protein: ASSPDSSNYGYT

V gene: TRBV2
J gene: TRBJ2-7
clone size: -
D gene: TRBD1
CDR3 protein: ASSEQGETYEQY

V gene: TRBV30
J gene: TRBJ1-3
clone size: -
D gene: -
CDR3 protein: AWSLPSLDGNTIY

V gene: TRBV18
J gene: TRBJ1-6
clone size: -
D gene: -
CDR3 protein: ASSPEASNSPLH

V gene: TRBV6-5
J gene: TRBJ2-7
clone size: -
D gene: TRBD1
CDR3 protein: ASRPDRGLYEQY

V gene: TRBV15
J gene: TRBJ1-6
clone size: -
D gene: TRBD1
CDR3 protein: ATRLGQGNSPLH

V gene: TRBV19
J gene: TRBJ1-6
clone size: -
D gene: TRBD1
CDR3 protein: ASSNTGTGERNSPLH

V gene: TRBV19
J gene: TRBJ2-1
clone size: once
D gene: TRBD2
CDR3 protein: ASTWTSGSSEQF

V gene: TRBV5-4
J gene: TRBJ2-7
clone size: -
D gene: -
CDR3 protein: ASSFGAYEQY

V gene: TRBV28
J gene: TRBJ2-6
clone size: few
D gene: -
CDR3 protein: ASRSSSTGANVLT

V gene: TRBV19
J gene: TRBJ1-5
clone size: -
D gene: -
CDR3 protein: ASSLTEGQPQH

V gene: TRBV19
J gene: TRBJ1-6
clone size: -
D gene: TRBD1
CDR3 protein: ASSIGTGGNSPLH

V gene: TRBV18
J gene: TRBJ2-3
clone size: -
D gene: -
CDR3 protein: ASSPWTQSTDTQY

V gene: TRBV5-1
J gene: TRBJ2-2
clone size: -
D gene: -
CDR3 protein: ASSSTVNTGELF

V gene: TRBV29-1
J gene: TRBJ1-1
clone size: few
D gene: TRBD1
CDR3 protein: SVGQGLANTEAF

V gene: TRBV5-4
J gene: TRBJ2-3
clone size: -
D gene: -
CDR3 protein: ASSFESGDTQY

V gene: TRBV19
J gene: TRBJ2-3
clone size: -
D gene: TRBD1
CDR3 protein: ASRRDRGTDTQY

V gene: TRBV5-1
J gene: TRBJ2-4
clone size: -
D gene: -
CDR3 protein: ASSFAAGGTKNIQY

V gene: TRBV20-1
J gene: TRBJ2-7
clone size: -
D gene: TRBD2
CDR3 protein: SASSASGKGEQY

V gene: TRBV5-1
J gene: TRBJ1-2
clone size: few
D gene: TRBD1
CDR3 protein: ASSLYTRGTGDGYT

V gene: TRBV6-5
J gene: TRBJ1-2
clone size: once
D gene: TRBD1
CDR3 protein: ASSYTRQGRDT

V gene: TRBV7-2
J gene: TRBJ2-7
clone size: -
D gene: TRBD2
CDR3 protein: ASSRTSGTYEQY

V gene: TRBV10-3
J gene: TRBJ2-4
clone size: once
D gene: TRBD2
CDR3 protein: AISESGTSYIQY

V gene: TRBV6-2/TRBV6-3
J gene: TRBJ1-5
clone size: -
D gene: TRBD1
CDR3 protein: ASSYTGGQPQH

V gene: TRBV5-1
J gene: TRBJ1-1
clone size: -
D gene: TRBD1
CDR3 protein: ASNGQGNTEAF

V gene: TRBV18
J gene: TRBJ1-5
clone size: -
D gene: -
CDR3 protein: ASSPRQVSIGQPQH

V gene: TRBV15
J gene: TRBJ1-2
clone size: -
D gene: -
CDR3 protein: ATSRDRVNYGYT

V gene: TRBV19
J gene: TRBJ2-1
clone size: -
D gene: TRBD2
CDR3 protein: ASSRASGGEQF

V gene: TRBV2
J gene: TRBJ1-1
clone size: -
D gene: -
CDR3 protein: ASSEFRNTEAF

V gene: TRBV2
J gene: TRBJ1-2
clone size: once
D gene: -
CDR3 protein: ASSESGHYGYT

V gene: TRBV3-1/TRBV3-2
J gene: TRBJ1-6
clone size: once
D gene: -
CDR3 protein: ASSQDPALYSPLH

V gene: TRBV13
J gene: TRBJ1-1
clone size: once
D gene: TRBD1
CDR3 protein: ASSSNSGGTEAF

V gene: TRBV6-6
J gene: TRBJ1-4
clone size: -
D gene: TRBD1
CDR3 protein: ASSTVDRVDEKLF

V gene: TRBV2
J gene: TRBJ2-5
clone size: -
D gene: TRBD1
CDR3 protein: ATLTGGRETQY

V gene: TRBV2
J gene: TRBJ1-6
clone size: few
D gene: TRBD1
CDR3 protein: ASSEMTGLLPLH

V gene: TRBV10-1
J gene: TRBJ2-7
clone size: -
D gene: -
CDR3 protein: ASSSDSGSYEQY

V gene: TRBV24-1
J gene: TRBJ2-7
clone size: -
D gene: TRBD2
CDR3 protein: ATSDPGTSYEQY

V gene: TRBV7-9
J gene: TRBJ1-1
clone size: -
D gene: TRBD1
CDR3 protein: ASSHPNGQDVPTEAF

V gene: TRBV2
J gene: TRBJ2-3
clone size: -
D gene: TRBD1
CDR3 protein: ARSTTGEMDTQY

V gene: TRBV2
J gene: TRBJ2-2
clone size: -
D gene: -
CDR3 protein: ASVRRSTGELF

V gene: TRBV10-3
J gene: TRBJ2-1
clone size: -
D gene: TRBD2
CDR3 protein: AISESKTSGGEQF

V gene: TRBV18
J gene: TRBJ2-7
clone size: -
D gene: TRBD1
CDR3 protein: ASSPRDRVREQY

V gene: TRBV5-1
J gene: TRBJ1-6
clone size: -
D gene: -
CDR3 protein: ASSLQGNNSPLH

V gene: TRBV5-1
J gene: TRBJ2-3
clone size: -
D gene: -
CDR3 protein: ASSLHRNTDTQY

V gene: TRBV15
J gene: TRBJ2-3
clone size: -
D gene: -
CDR3 protein: ATSREGPGGPDTQY

V gene: TRBV15
J gene: TRBJ1-2
clone size: -
D gene: -
CDR3 protein: ATSRDPAGDGYT

V gene: TRBV30
J gene: TRBJ2-1
clone size: -
D gene: -
CDR3 protein: AWSALYNEQF

V gene: TRBV5-5
J gene: TRBJ1-2
clone size: few
D gene: -
CDR3 protein: ASSLGGTGHYGYT

V gene: TRBV11-2
J gene: TRBJ1-5
clone size: few
D gene: -
CDR3 protein: ASSPLLGAGNQPQH

V gene: TRBV7-9
J gene: TRBJ2-1
clone size: -
D gene: -
CDR3 protein: ASSRHQAWQF

V gene: TRBV14
J gene: TRBJ1-1
clone size: -
D gene: -
CDR3 protein: ASSTPSSPYPTEAF

V gene: TRBV14
J gene: TRBJ2-7
clone size: -
D gene: TRBD2
CDR3 protein: ASSQVRVLADSYEQY

V gene: TRBV7-9
J gene: TRBJ2-3
clone size: -
D gene: -
CDR3 protein: ASSYWPGLKTDTQY

V gene: TRBV7-9
J gene: TRBJ2-3
clone size: -
D gene: TRBD1
CDR3 protein: ASSQLPGQGFTDTQY

V gene: TRBV19
J gene: TRBJ1-2
clone size: -
D gene: TRBD1
CDR3 protein: ASSIRRTGGVGYT